The entry below describes one T cell receptor beta chain. One junction end disagrees with the germline gene, perhaps due to a read error. The sample comes from a study of breast tumors, draining lymph nodes, adjacent tissues. TCRdb redid the calling of the multiplex PCR reads with MiXCR, one entry per CDR3 protein. Among about 270,000 distinct CDR3 sequences listed, under 35% were seen once. Samples came from axillary lymph nodes draining the breast cancer. The CDR3 sequence is 16 residues long. Germline loops: CDR1 SEHNR, CDR2 FQNEAQ (reference sequence). The receptor was isolated from a female donor with breast cancer. Some clones in this sample may be carry-over from other donors' samples. Sequenced sample: axillary lymph node tissue. The chain employs TRBV7-9 and TRBJ2-7; D is perhaps TRBD2 (6 bases). The CDR3 sequence is CASSLRLALNSYEQHF. The CDR3 DNA reads TGTGCCAGCAGCTTAAGGCTAGCGCTAAACTCCTACGAGCAGCACTTC.